The 23 T cell receptor beta chains below all came from one sample that was sequenced in a study of blood T cell repertoires in COVID-19. TCRdb's copy holds only in-frame clones and misses some; the assay was immunoSEQ multiplex PCR. The data hold about 240,000 clones, with approximately 90% observed a single time. Sequenced input: peripheral blood. These receptors were taken from a man aged 55 to 70 who had recovered from COVID-19.

This clone was seen only a few times. The chain couples TRBV27 to TRBJ2-7, with D possibly TRBD1 on 5 matching bases. The germline V and J ends were trimmed by 5 bases and 2 bases, with 10 bases remaining between them. Germline V gene data show CDR1 as MNHEY and CDR2 as SMNVEV (reference sequence). CDR3 length equals 13 residues. For the CDR3, the DNA is TGTGCCAGCAGTAAGACAGAACCCTACGAGCAGTACGTC. Encoded protein: CASSKTEPYEQYV.

The genes are TRBV6-5 and TRBJ2-3; maybe TRBD1 (6 bases). There are 15 residues in the CDR3. Germline values: CDR1 MNHEY, CDR2 SVGAGI. The germline V and J ends were trimmed by 2 bases and 7 bases, with 16 bases remaining between them. CDR3 sequence: CASSYLFLGGNTQYF. The CDR3 DNA reads TGTGCCAGCAGTTACCTTTTCTTAGGGGGAAATACGCAGTATTTT.

The gene calls are TRBV4-2 and TRBJ1-4, with a possible D match to TRBD1 (6 bases). V was pared by 2 bases and J by 5 bases, with 18 bases between. Germline V gene data show CDR1 as LGHNA and CDR2 as YNFKEQ. This CDR3 comprises 17 residues. CDR3 DNA: TGTGCCAGCAGCCAAAGAGAGGTAGGGGGAAGGAATGAAAAACTGTTTTTT. Protein sequence: CASSQREVGGRNEKLFF.

CDR3 nucleotides: TGTGCCAGCTCCATACTCGGACAGGGGGCCGACGAGCAGTACTTC. Encoded protein: CASSILGQGADEQYF. This rearrangement joins TRBV18 to TRBJ2-7; 11 bases align to TRBD1. CDR1 KGHSH and CDR2 LQKENI come from the germline V gene. The V gene end was trimmed by 6 bases and the J gene end by 5 bases; junction bases not matched to a gene: 9. The CDR3 runs 15 residues.

The V call is TRBV27, the J call TRBJ1-3, with TRBD1 identical over 9 bases. The V gene end was trimmed by 7 bases and the J gene end by 1 base; junction bases not matched to a gene: 2. The CDR3 length is 14 residues. CDR1 and CDR2 from the germline V gene are MNHEY and SMNVEV (reference sequence). CDR3 nucleotide sequence: TGTGCCAGCATGACAGGGGGATCTGGAAACACCATATATTTT. It codes for CASMTGGSGNTIYF.

The chain is built from TRBV6-5 and TRBJ1-4; D uncertain. Germline loops: CDR1 MNHEY, CDR2 SVGAGI. Trimming took 2 bases from V and 0 from J, leaving 4 bases between them. This CDR3 spans 14 amino acids. CDR3 coding DNA: TGTGCCAGCAGTTACCGGTCAACTAATGAAAAACTGTTTTTT. Protein sequence: CASSYRSTNEKLFF.

This chain joins TRBV30 and TRBJ2-3; D perhaps matches TRBD2 (6 bases). V was shortened by 4 bases and J by 1 base, with 6 bases between the two germline ends. The CDR3 runs to 12 residues. Germline values: CDR1 GTSNPN, CDR2 SVGIG (reference sequence). Here the CDR3 DNA reads TGTGCCTGGACTAGCGGCACAGATACGCAGTATTTT. It yields the protein CAWTSGTDTQYF.

V gene TRBV5-1 combines with J gene TRBJ2-5; D uncertain. The CDR3 has 14 residues. CDR1 is SGHRS, CDR2 YFSETQ, per germline. V was pared by 0 bases and J by 1 base, with 7 bases between. The CDR3 here is CASSLGAAQETQYF. DNA for the CDR3: TGCGCCAGCAGCTTGGGGGCAGCCCAAGAGACCCAGTACTTC.

This sequence joins TRBV10-3 and TRBJ2-7, with D perhaps matching TRBD2 (6 bases). Germline V lookup: CDR1 ENHRY, CDR2 SYGVKD. V was pared by 2 bases and J by 7 bases, with 9 bases between. The CDR3 consists of 12 residues. In nucleotides, the CDR3 is TGTGCCATCAGTGAGGGGGGGTGGGAGCAGTACGTC. Protein: CAISEGGWEQYV.

The rearrangement joins TRBV3-1 (or the pseudogene TRBV3-2) to TRBJ2-5; 9 positions agree with TRBD2. The germline CDR1 and CDR2 sequences are LGHDT and YNNKEL (reference sequence). The CDR3 runs to 15 residues. With V trimmed by 1 base and J by 7 bases, 7 bases remained unmatched. CDR3 sequence (DNA): TGTGCCAGCAGCCAAGGCGGGGGGGCGAAGTCGACCCAGTACTTC. Protein product: CASSQGGGAKSTQYF.

This clone was counted once. The chain links TRBV2 to TRBJ1-1, with D perhaps TRBD1 (5 bases). The germline V and J ends were trimmed by 4 bases and 0 bases, with 9 bases remaining between them. The V gene's germline CDR1 is SNHLY and CDR2 FYNNEI. This CDR3 is built from 14 residues. This CDR3 reads CASSGTNVNTEAFF. The CDR3 DNA follows: TGTGCCAGCAGTGGGACAAATGTGAACACTGAAGCTTTCTTT.

The chain is built from TRBV2 and TRBJ2-7; D may be TRBD2 (6 bases). With 1 base removed from V and 3 bases from J, the gap between germline ends came to 13 bases. This CDR3 has 15 residues. In germline, CDR1 is SNHLY, CDR2 FYNNEI. The CDR3 DNA sequence: TGTGCCAGCAGTGAAGGGCCGGGACTCTACTACGAGCAGTACTTC. Its translation is CASSEGPGLYYEQYF.

The CDR3 is CASALGGLASSDTQYF. DNA for the CDR3: TGTGCCAGCGCTTTAGGGGGACTAGCGAGTTCAGATACGCAGTATTTT. The V and J genes are TRBV14 and TRBJ2-3; the match to TRBD2 covers 10 bases. This CDR3 is 16 amino acids long. The germline V gene has CDR1 SGHDN and CDR2 FVKESK. Losses at the gene ends were 8 bases for V and 4 bases for J; bases not matched to a gene: 12.

The V gene is TRBV7-2, the J gene TRBJ2-2; no clear D gene. Germline V CDR1 and CDR2: SGHTA, FQGNSA. V was trimmed by 1 base and J by 2 bases, leaving 11 bases between them. This CDR3 is built from 16 residues. The CDR3 loop is CASSLVLLPNTGELFF. DNA of the CDR3: TGTGCCAGCAGCTTAGTTTTACTACCCAACACCGGGGAGCTGTTTTTT.

This rearrangement joins TRBV9 to TRBJ2-2, with TRBD1 matching over 10 bases. CDR1 and CDR2 (germline): SGDLS, YYNGEE. The trim removed 5 bases at V and 5 bases at J, leaving 6 bases unmatched. There are 15 residues in the CDR3. The CDR3 DNA sequence: TGTGCCAGCAGGCGACAGGGGGCGGGGACCGGGGAGCTGTTTTTT. It codes for CASRRQGAGTGELFF.

The CDR3 bases are TGTGCCTGGAGTGTAGACAGGGCGTTTGAGCAGTTCTTC. As protein: CAWSVDRAFEQFF. The genes are TRBV30 and TRBJ2-1; TRBD1 matches at 7 bases. Germline V gene lookup returns CDR1 GTSNPN and CDR2 SVGIG (reference sequence). The trim removed 0 bases at V and 9 bases at J, leaving 5 bases unmatched. The CDR3 is 13 residues long. Full variable domain (remainder filled in from reference TRBV30 and TRBJ2-1): SQTIHQWPATLVQPVGSPLSLECTVEGTSNPNLYWYRQAAGRGLQLLFYSVGIGQISSEVPQNLSASRPQDRQFILSSKKLLLSDSGFYLCAWSVDRAFEQFFGPGTRLTVL.

V gene TRBV5-1 combines with J gene TRBJ2-2; TRBD2 matches at 15 bases. The CDR3 is made up of 20 amino acids. Trimming at V came to 4 bases and at J to 6 bases, leaving 16 bases not matched to a gene. Germline values: CDR1 SGHRS, CDR2 YFSETQ. As DNA, the CDR3 is TGCGCCAGCAGCCCCGGACTAGGACTAGCGGGGGGGCCTGGGTCCGGGGAGCTGTTTTTT. Translation: CASSPGLGLAGGPGSGELFF.

In its sample, this clone was seen once. CDR3 sequence (DNA): TGCGCCAGCAGCGACCAGGGAGATACGCAGTATTTT. Translated: CASSDQGDTQYF. The gene calls are TRBV5-1 and TRBJ2-3, with D tentatively TRBD1 (5 bases). The CDR3 is 12 amino acids. CDR1 and CDR2 (germline): SGHRS, YFSETQ. V lost 4 bases, J lost 5 bases, and 8 bases lay in between.

V gene TRBV3-1 (or the pseudogene TRBV3-2) combines with J gene TRBJ1-1; tentative D call: TRBD1 (6 bases). V was trimmed by 4 bases and J by 3 bases, leaving 21 bases between them. CDR1 and CDR2 (germline): LGHDT, YNNKEL (reference sequence). This CDR3 has 17 amino acids. CDR3 region: CASSRQALTWVDTEAFF. As DNA, the CDR3 is TGTGCCAGCAGCCGACAGGCCCTAACGTGGGTGGACACTGAAGCTTTCTTT.

In its sample, this clone was seen a few times. The genes are TRBV6-5 and TRBJ2-7, with TRBD1 as a possible D gene (5 bases). V was pared by 8 bases and J by 2 bases, with 13 bases between. CDR3 size: 13 residues. The germline V gene has CDR1 MNHEY and CDR2 SVGAGI. The CDR3: CASPPPTAYEQYF. The CDR3 nucleotides are TGTGCCAGCCCCCCTCCGACAGCCTACGAGCAGTACTTC.

The chain couples TRBV2 to TRBJ2-5; 14 bases agree with TRBD2. The V gene's germline CDR1 is SNHLY and CDR2 FYNNEI. This CDR3 region has 14 residues. V lost 11 bases and J lost 3; bases outside the gene matches: 5. In nucleotides, the CDR3 is TGTGCCGGCCGACTAGCGGGGGGGGAAGAGACCCAGTACTTC. It is translated as CAGRLAGGEETQYF.

V gene TRBV5-1 combines with J gene TRBJ2-3; 8 bases line up with TRBD2. Germline V CDR1 and CDR2: SGHRS, YFSETQ. With V trimmed by 0 bases and J by 2 bases, 8 bases remained unmatched. The CDR3 consists of 17 residues. CDR3 sequence reads: CASSLGLLAGTTDTQYF. CDR3 DNA: TGCGCCAGCAGCTTGGGTCTCCTAGCGGGCACCACAGATACGCAGTATTTT.

The chain uses TRBV10-3 and TRBJ1-2; D gene ambiguous. Germline assignment: CDR1 ENHRY and CDR2 SYGVKD. The CDR3 runs 12 residues. V was cut by 5 bases and J by 6 bases, with 10 bases left in between. CDR3 DNA: TGTGCCATCAGTCCCCGAGAGGATGGCTACACCTTC. The encoded protein is CAISPREDGYTF.